These 28 T cell receptor beta chains share one sample of origin, sequenced in a study of CD8+CD57+ T cells in acquired aplastic anemia. Using genomic DNA as the template, TCR beta VDJ and CDR3 profiling was carried out. One entry per CDR3 protein, called by TCRdb with MiXCR from the reads. The top ten clones hold around 7.6% of a sample with 250,000 to 350,000 distinct CDR3 sequences, 55% to 65% of them seen once. Sequenced sample: sorted CD4+, CD8+, or CD8+CD57+ T cells (not recorded which) from PBMCs. The receptors come from a human donor with severe aplastic anemia or a healthy control (not recorded which).

This clonotype was detected many times. The chain uses TRBV30 and TRBJ1-6, with 10 bases that match TRBD1. This CDR3 contains 15 residues. With V trimmed by 7 bases and J by 8 bases, 11 bases remained unmatched. Germline V lookup: CDR1 GTSNPN, CDR2 SVGIG (reference sequence). CDR3 sequence reads: CASTRGGQGDSPLHF. CDR3 coding DNA: TGTGCCTCTACACGCGGTGGACAGGGGGATTCACCCCTCCACTTT.

This clonotype was counted many times. The rearrangement links TRBV20-1 to TRBJ1-4; 10 bases map to TRBD1. The CDR3 is 15 residues long. CDR1 and CDR2 (germline): DFQATT, SNEGSKA (reference sequence). This CDR3 is CSGTGVGATNEKLFF. The CDR3 DNA reads TGCAGCGGGACAGGGGTTGGGGCAACTAATGAAAAACTGTTTTTT.

This clonotype has only one observation. Mismatch with germline at one junction end may stem from a read error. The chain has TRBV4-1 and TRBJ1-6; a possible D gene is TRBD1 (5 bases). Germline assignment: CDR1 MGHRA and CDR2 YSYEKL. This CDR3 is 14 amino acids long. The CDR3 region is CAISPGLGGSPLHF. The CDR3 nucleotides are TGCGCCATCAGCCCCGGCCTCGGGGGGTCACCCCTCCACTTT.

On this clonotype: The limits of the CDR3 on the DNA are not certain, so only TCRdb's listed CDR3 is given. The chain has TRBV9 and TRBJ2-5. Germline V gene lookup returns CDR1 SGDLS and CDR2 YYNGEE. The CDR3 has 24 residues if both end residues are counted. CDR3 sequence reads: CASSVGEAASTNEKLFFGSGTQYF.

The chain links TRBV7-2 to TRBJ2-5; D is undetermined. Looked up from germline, CDR1 is SGHTA and CDR2 is FQGNSA. The CDR3 consists of 12 residues. Trimming took 5 bases from V and 5 from J, leaving 9 bases between them. The CDR3 DNA is TGTGCCAGCAGCGAGGACCGGGAGACCCAGTACTTC. Its translation is CASSEDRETQYF.

Ten or more counts support this clonotype. The chain employs TRBV3-1 and TRBJ2-7, with D unresolved. The CDR3 totals 13 residues. Between the trimmed V and J ends, which lost 1 base and 3 bases, there was a span of 7 bases. In germline, CDR1 is LGHDT, CDR2 YNNKEL (reference sequence). CDR3 residues: CASSQGSVYEQYF. Here the CDR3 DNA reads TGTGCCAGCAGCCAAGGCTCGGTCTACGAGCAGTACTTC.

This clonotype was counted ten times or more. The chain links TRBV16 to TRBJ2-7; a weak D match, TRBD1 (5 bases). There are 12 residues in the CDR3. Trimming shortened V by 2 bases and J by 12 bases, and 14 bases separated the two germline ends. Germline-derived CDR1 and CDR2 are KGHSY and FQNENV. Written as DNA, the CDR3 is TGTGCCAGCAGCCAACTTGGCCAGGGTTGGTACTTC. It codes for CASSQLGQGWYF.

This clonotype appeared a few times. The rearrangement uses TRBV5-5 and TRBJ2-7, with TRBD1 matching over 9 bases. Germline lookup yields CDR1 SGHKS and CDR2 YYEKEE (reference sequence). With V trimmed by 3 bases and J by 6 bases, 7 bases remained unmatched. The CDR3 covers 14 residues. CDR3 sequence reads: CASSWTGVRSEQYF. The CDR3 DNA sequence: TGTGCCAGCAGCTGGACAGGGGTCCGAAGCGAGCAGTACTTC.

The J gene is TRBJ1-6, the V gene TRBV9, with D tentatively TRBD1 (5 bases). V shed 0 bases and J shed 9 bases, with 13 bases lying between them. The germline V gene has CDR1 SGDLS and CDR2 YYNGEE. This CDR3 comprises 15 residues. CDR3 loop: CASSVEPGRSSPLHF. The CDR3 DNA is TGTGCCAGCAGCGTAGAACCAGGGAGAAGTTCACCCCTCCACTTT.

V usage is TRBV2 and J usage is TRBJ2-1; the D call may be TRBD1 or TRBD2 (5 bases each). Germline values: CDR1 SNHLY, CDR2 FYNNEI. The CDR3 consists of 16 residues. V was clipped by 2 bases and J by 2 bases, with 13 bases between them. CDR3 loop: CASSEQGAATYNEQFF. The DNA of the CDR3 is TGTGCCAGCAGTGAACAGGGAGCGGCTACCTACAATGAGCAGTTCTTC.

This clonotype has at least ten counts. The chain has TRBV29-1 and TRBJ2-2, with TRBD1 matching over 7 bases. The ends lost 7 bases at V and 2 bases at J; junction bases unmatched: 7. This CDR3 has 14 residues. In germline, CDR1 is SQVTM, CDR2 ANQGSEA. As DNA, the CDR3 is TGCAGCGGGGCGACAGGGATTAACACCGGGGAGCTGTTTTTT. Translated, it gives CSGATGINTGELFF.

This clonotype has a count of ten or more. This chain uses TRBV20-1 with TRBJ2-1, with D hard to call. Looked up from germline, CDR1 is DFQATT and CDR2 is SNEGSKA (reference sequence). V dropped 6 bases and J dropped 4 bases, with 10 bases sitting between them. The CDR3 is 12 residues long. CDR3 bases: TGCAGTGCCCACTCTTTTTACAATGAGCAGTTCTTC. Translating gives CSAHSFYNEQFF.

This rearrangement joins TRBV7-9 to TRBJ1-2, with D possibly matching TRBD1 (6 bases). This CDR3 comprises 16 residues. Germline V gene data show CDR1 as SEHNR and CDR2 as FQNEAQ (reference sequence). The V end lost 5 bases, the J end lost 2 bases, and 18 bases lay between the germline ends. The CDR3 is CASSVIQGPLNYGYTF. The CDR3 nucleotides are TGTGCCAGCAGCGTTATTCAGGGGCCCCTCAACTATGGCTACACCTTC.

The CDR3 spells CASSPLGQDSYEQYF. The CDR3 DNA is TGTGCCAGCAGCCCCCTGGGACAGGACTCCTACGAGCAGTACTTC. The V gene is TRBV7-9, the J gene TRBJ2-7; 8 positions agree with TRBD1. CDR1 SEHNR and CDR2 FQNEAQ come from the germline V gene (reference sequence). V trimming: 5 bases; J trimming: 0 bases; junction bases outside the gene matches: 6. The CDR3 loop spans 15 amino acids.

The chain uses TRBV20-1 and TRBJ2-5, with D perhaps TRBD2 (7 bases). CDR1 is DFQATT and CDR2 is SNEGSKA in the germline V gene (reference sequence). Trimming left V 6 bases short and J 5 bases short, with 22 bases between. The CDR3 consists of 15 residues. The CDR3: CSAASAGAQSETQYF. CDR3 bases: TGCAGTGCAGCGAGTGCGGGGGCGCAATCGGAGACCCAGTACTTC.

The genes are TRBV14 and TRBJ2-5; TRBD1 matches 7 bases. CDR3 length: 15 amino acids. The V gene end was trimmed by 0 bases and the J gene end by 5 bases; junction bases not matched to a gene: 6. Germline V gives CDR1 SGHDN, CDR2 FVKESK. CDR3 amino acids: CASSQDDRDWETQYF. In DNA form, the CDR3 reads TGTGCCAGCAGCCAAGACGACAGGGATTGGGAGACCCAGTACTTC.

J is TRBJ2-5 and V is TRBV20-1; 15 bases are a match to TRBD2. Unmatched junction bases numbered 10, after V lost 3 bases and J lost 5 bases. The CDR3 totals 17 residues. Germline V gene lookup returns CDR1 DFQATT and CDR2 SNEGSKA (reference sequence). The CDR3 loop is CSASSGTSGGLGETQYF. The CDR3 nucleotides read TGCAGTGCTAGCTCCGGGACTAGCGGGGGGCTAGGCGAGACCCAGTACTTC.

The V gene is TRBV2, the J gene TRBJ2-5, with D hard to call. Germline CDR1 SNHLY, CDR2 FYNNEI. There are 12 residues in the CDR3. Trimming cost V 0 bases and J 7 bases, with 6 bases left between them. CDR3: CASSEAKGTQYF. DNA of the CDR3: TGTGCCAGCAGTGAAGCGAAAGGGACCCAGTACTTC.

This chain joins TRBV6-5 and TRBJ2-7; D remains unclear. CDR3 size: 13 residues. Trimming removed 9 bases from V and 1 base from J, with 13 bases in between. Germline V gene lookup returns CDR1 MNHEY and CDR2 SVGAGI. This CDR3 is CARVSRVSYEQYF. In nucleotides, the CDR3 is TGTGCCAGGGTTTCAAGGGTATCCTACGAGCAGTACTTC.

This clonotype was detected many times. The chain couples TRBV19 to TRBJ2-1; 7 nucleotides agree with TRBD1. V gave up 3 bases and J gave up 2 bases; unmatched junction bases: 7. The CDR3 consists of 16 residues. In germline, CDR1 is LNHDA, CDR2 SQIVND (reference sequence). The CDR3, as DNA: TGTGCCAGTAGTATCGACAGGGTAGGGCCCTACAATGAGCAGTTCTTC. This encodes CASSIDRVGPYNEQFF. Full variable domain (rest looked up from reference TRBV19 and TRBJ2-1): DGGITQSPKYLFRKEGQNVTLSCEQNLNHDAMYWYRQDPGQGLRLIYYSQIVNDFQKGDIAEGYSVSREKKESFPLTVTSAQKNPTAFYLCASSIDRVGPYNEQFFGPGTRLTVL.

Comment on this clonotype: A much larger clone is a single base away; this may be a read error. For the CDR3, the DNA is TGTGCCAGCGGTAAAAAAATGGGTCAGCCCCAGCATTTT. Protein sequence: CASGKKMGQPQHF. This chain connects TRBV6-1 to TRBJ1-5; D unclear. Germline loops: CDR1 MNHNS, CDR2 SASEGT. Trimming stripped 8 bases from V and 6 bases from J, with 14 bases between. This CDR3 is built from 13 residues.

The rearrangement uses TRBV19 and TRBJ1-5; tentative D call: TRBD1 (6 bases). The V and J ends lost 9 bases and 0 bases respectively, with 15 bases between them. CDR3 length: 15 amino acids. The germline gives CDR1 LNHDA, CDR2 SQIVND (reference sequence). CDR3 in DNA: TGTGCCAGCATGGACAGCCGCTATAGCAATCAGCCCCAGCATTTT. Translating gives CASMDSRYSNQPQHF.

The V call is TRBV19, the J call TRBJ1-2, with D possibly being TRBD1 (5 bases). Trimming shortened V by 1 base and J by 7 bases, and 7 bases separated the two germline ends. From germline, CDR1 is LNHDA and CDR2 SQIVND (reference sequence). This CDR3 has 12 amino acids. As DNA, the CDR3 is TGTGCCAGTAGTATAGGGGGCAGTGGCTACACCTTC. It codes for CASSIGGSGYTF.

This clonotype was counted at least ten times. As DNA, the CDR3 is TGTGCCAGTAGTCCAGGTTGGGGCAATCAGCCCCAGCATTTT. It yields the protein CASSPGWGNQPQHF. This chain connects TRBV19 to TRBJ1-5, with D uncertain. Looked up from germline, CDR1 is LNHDA and CDR2 is SQIVND (reference sequence). This CDR3 has 14 amino acids. V shed 5 bases and J shed 2 bases, with 10 bases lying between them.

This clonotype was detected only a few times. This chain connects TRBV6-6 to TRBJ2-1; 11 positions agree with TRBD2. J gave up 7 bases and V 0 bases, and 8 bases lay outside the gene matches. The CDR3 is 17 residues long. From germline, CDR1 is MNHNY and CDR2 SVGAGI (reference sequence). The CDR3: CASSYSTGSGGANEQFF. The CDR3 bases are TGTGCCAGCAGTTACTCGACGGGTAGCGGGGGGGCGAATGAGCAGTTCTTC.

The rearrangement uses TRBV10-3 and TRBJ2-5, with D maybe TRBD1 (5 bases). CDR1 is ENHRY and CDR2 is SYGVKD in the germline V gene. This CDR3 has 15 amino acids. Trimming took 8 bases from V and 2 from J, leaving 18 bases between them. The CDR3 DNA follows: TGTGCCATCCCAGACCGGGCTAGGGGACAAGAGACCCAGTACTTC. This translates into CAIPDRARGQETQYF.

This clonotype showed up just once. The chain combines TRBV6-5 with TRBJ2-7; D perhaps matches TRBD2 (5 bases). The germline V gene encodes CDR1 MNHEY and CDR2 SVGAGI. Trimming removed 2 bases at V and 0 bases at J, with 11 bases between. The CDR3 runs 15 residues. Written as DNA, the CDR3 is TGTGCCAGCAGTTACGAGGGTCTTGCCTCCTACGAGCAGTACTTC. Residues: CASSYEGLASYEQYF.

The chain employs TRBV24-1 and TRBJ2-3, with D possibly being TRBD1 (5 bases). The V end was cut by 9 bases, the J end by 3 bases, with 15 bases between. The germline gives CDR1 KGHDR, CDR2 SFDVKD. The CDR3 runs to 14 residues. The CDR3, as DNA: TGTGCCACCCGCTCGGGCAGGGCTACAGATACGCAGTATTTT. Translating gives CATRSGRATDTQYF.